One and the same sample provided the 7 T cell receptor beta chains below, sequenced in a study of blood T cell repertoires in COVID-19. Assay used: immunoSEQ multiplex PCR; TCRdb lists only in-frame clones, some missing. Of about 130,000 clones in the sample, 79% were seen once. The source material was peripheral blood. All receptors derive from a man aged 35 to 55 with active or convalescent COVID-19.

This chain joins TRBV19 and TRBJ2-5, with D possibly matching TRBD2 (5 bases). CDR3 length: 13 residues. Germline-derived CDR1 and CDR2 are LNHDA and SQIVND (reference sequence). V lost 7 bases and J 2 bases, leaving 11 bases between the germline ends. The CDR3 region is CASNSGVQETQYF. The DNA of the CDR3 is TGTGCCAGTAACTCCGGGGTGCAAGAGACCCAGTACTTC.

CDR3 bases: TGCGCCAGCAGCCAACAGGACTCCACCGGGGAGCTGTTTTTT. It encodes CASSQQDSTGELFF. The chain carries TRBV4-3 and TRBJ2-2; D possibly corresponds to TRBD2 (5 bases). Germline V gives CDR1 LGHNA, CDR2 YSLEER. The V end was cut by 2 bases, the J end by 4 bases, with 8 bases between. The CDR3 has 14 amino acids.

The CDR3 sequence is CASRAPGSNNSPLHF. The CDR3 region has the DNA TGTGCCAGCCGCGCCCCAGGATCCAATAATTCACCCCTCCACTTT. The chain uses TRBV2 and TRBJ1-6; no clear D. The germline V gene has CDR1 SNHLY and CDR2 FYNNEI. Trimming took 8 bases from V and 5 from J, leaving 16 bases between them. This CDR3 has 15 residues.

This clone has a handful of counts. The chain joins TRBV6-5 to TRBJ1-1; 8 nucleotides align to TRBD1. The CDR3 sequence is 15 residues long. Germline lookup yields CDR1 MNHEY and CDR2 SVGAGI. V lost 8 bases, J lost 4 bases, and 12 bases stayed unmatched. The CDR3 DNA follows: TGTGCCAGCGGGAGCGGCAGGGGGCTAGGCACTGAAGCTTTCTTT. Residues: CASGSGRGLGTEAFF.

This sequence joins TRBV6-5 and TRBJ2-5, with D possibly TRBD2 on 6 matching bases. V lost 8 bases to trimming and J lost 5 bases, with 15 bases between them. The CDR3 contains 13 residues. From germline, CDR1 is MNHEY and CDR2 SVGAGI. CDR3 in amino acids: CASPRPGGETQYF. In DNA form, the CDR3 reads TGTGCCAGCCCTAGACCTGGAGGGGAGACCCAGTACTTC.

The genes are TRBV5-1 and TRBJ1-1; 10 nucleotides line up with TRBD1. The V segment lost 6 bases and the J segment 3 bases; nucleotides outside the gene matches: 14. The germline V gene encodes CDR1 SGHRS and CDR2 YFSETQ. CDR3 size: 17 residues. CDR3: CASMGVWTGGRYTEAFF. The CDR3 coding sequence is TGCGCCAGCATGGGTGTGTGGACAGGGGGGCGTTACACTGAAGCTTTCTTT.

The genes are TRBV5-4 and TRBJ2-5; 8 positions agree with TRBD2. Losses at the gene ends were 0 bases for V and 4 bases for J; bases not matched to a gene: 11. Germline CDR1 and CDR2: SGHNT and YYREEE (reference sequence). This CDR3 is built from 17 residues. Here the CDR3 DNA reads TGTGCCAGCAGCTTGGAAGTAGCGGGACCTCGGGGAGAGACCCAGTACTTC. Translation: CASSLEVAGPRGETQYF.